This TCR beta chain was found in a study of spatial heterogeneity in lung cancer. Whole-study context: Beta-chain sequences were consistently detected more often than alpha-chain sequences.

This clonotype was seen many times. Its antigen is not known. As an off-target read in a library built for alpha chains, this beta chain has a frequency of little significance. TCRdb recomputed calls from the 5' RACE reads with MiXCR, one row per CDR3 protein. The repertoire holds 9,800 or so distinct CDR3 sequences, with around 6.3% as singletons. Study results and caveats: In tumors, expanded intratumoral alpha and beta TCR counts tracked mutation counts. Tumor T cells had an estimated coverage that came to around 7% for alpha chains and around 13% for beta chains.

Time point specified: sample taken at primary tumor resection. Researchers sequenced whole RNA taken from tumor, nontumor lung or frozen PBMC without sorting. The origin of this receptor is a male donor with early-stage non-small cell lung cancer. The specimen was lung tumor tissue, collected at surgery.

The CDR3 nucleotides read TGCGCCAGCAGCTCCCCGGGACCGGGTTACAATGAGCAGTTCTTC. As protein: CASSSPGPGYNEQFF. V is TRBV5-1 and J is TRBJ2-1, with D perhaps TRBD1 or TRBD2 (5 bases each). V was cut by 3 bases and J by 4 bases, with 14 bases left in between. Germline CDR1 is SGHRS and CDR2 is YFSETQ. The CDR3 has 15 residues.